This T cell receptor (beta chain) was sequenced in a study of T cells in Graves' hyperthyroidism and ophthalmopathy. On the study more broadly: Initial diagnosis, before any treatment, was when peripheral blood was collected.

Clinicians diagnosed patients from clinical symptoms, serum thyroxine and TRAb, thyroid ultrasound and orbital computed tomography. Using RNA transcripts as the source, TCR beta CDR3 regions were amplified. When the TCR CDR3 underwent first-round RT-PCR, the HTBI primer set was used. One entry per CDR3 protein, called by TCRdb with MiXCR from the multiplex PCR reads. The data contain some 490,000 distinct CDR3 sequences, roughly 22% of them singletons. The CDR3 contains 12 residues. Germline CDR1 reads MNHEY; CDR2 reads SMNVEV (reference sequence). The V and J ends lost 6 bases and 4 bases respectively, with 7 bases between them. This clonotype was counted between two and nine times.

This sequence originates from a woman aged 70-85 years with Graves' ophthalmopathy. The J gene is TRBJ1-5, the V gene TRBV27; no clear D gene. The sequenced material came from blood. DNA of the CDR3: TGTGCCAGCAGAGGGTGGAATCAGCCCCAGCATTTT. The encoded protein is CASRGWNQPQHF.